This T cell receptor beta chain was sequenced for a study of CD8+ T cells in alopecia areata. Findings and limits, study-wide: Among patients, TCR sharing was less clear than in mice, a difference possibly due in part to HLA diversity in the patient population.

Comments on this clone: Its antigen is undetermined.

CDR1 and CDR2 from the germline V gene are GTSNPN and SVGIG (reference sequence). With 5 bases clipped from V and 5 bases from J, the junction kept 8 bases outside the gene matches. The CDR3 contains 13 residues. Reverse transcribed after extraction, RNA yielded cDNA as the sequencing template. Produced via immunoSEQ multiplex PCR; TCRdb's table is partial and in-frame only. The data show some 100,000 clones, about two fifths seen once. The genes are TRBV30 and TRBJ2-5; 7 nucleotides agree with TRBD1. The receptor's source is a human donor with alopecia areata. Sequenced sample: CD4+ T cells sorted from blood. CDR3 region: CAWRRQGQETQYF. The CDR3 DNA reads as TGTGCCTGGCGGCGACAGGGTCAGGAGACCCAGTACTTC.